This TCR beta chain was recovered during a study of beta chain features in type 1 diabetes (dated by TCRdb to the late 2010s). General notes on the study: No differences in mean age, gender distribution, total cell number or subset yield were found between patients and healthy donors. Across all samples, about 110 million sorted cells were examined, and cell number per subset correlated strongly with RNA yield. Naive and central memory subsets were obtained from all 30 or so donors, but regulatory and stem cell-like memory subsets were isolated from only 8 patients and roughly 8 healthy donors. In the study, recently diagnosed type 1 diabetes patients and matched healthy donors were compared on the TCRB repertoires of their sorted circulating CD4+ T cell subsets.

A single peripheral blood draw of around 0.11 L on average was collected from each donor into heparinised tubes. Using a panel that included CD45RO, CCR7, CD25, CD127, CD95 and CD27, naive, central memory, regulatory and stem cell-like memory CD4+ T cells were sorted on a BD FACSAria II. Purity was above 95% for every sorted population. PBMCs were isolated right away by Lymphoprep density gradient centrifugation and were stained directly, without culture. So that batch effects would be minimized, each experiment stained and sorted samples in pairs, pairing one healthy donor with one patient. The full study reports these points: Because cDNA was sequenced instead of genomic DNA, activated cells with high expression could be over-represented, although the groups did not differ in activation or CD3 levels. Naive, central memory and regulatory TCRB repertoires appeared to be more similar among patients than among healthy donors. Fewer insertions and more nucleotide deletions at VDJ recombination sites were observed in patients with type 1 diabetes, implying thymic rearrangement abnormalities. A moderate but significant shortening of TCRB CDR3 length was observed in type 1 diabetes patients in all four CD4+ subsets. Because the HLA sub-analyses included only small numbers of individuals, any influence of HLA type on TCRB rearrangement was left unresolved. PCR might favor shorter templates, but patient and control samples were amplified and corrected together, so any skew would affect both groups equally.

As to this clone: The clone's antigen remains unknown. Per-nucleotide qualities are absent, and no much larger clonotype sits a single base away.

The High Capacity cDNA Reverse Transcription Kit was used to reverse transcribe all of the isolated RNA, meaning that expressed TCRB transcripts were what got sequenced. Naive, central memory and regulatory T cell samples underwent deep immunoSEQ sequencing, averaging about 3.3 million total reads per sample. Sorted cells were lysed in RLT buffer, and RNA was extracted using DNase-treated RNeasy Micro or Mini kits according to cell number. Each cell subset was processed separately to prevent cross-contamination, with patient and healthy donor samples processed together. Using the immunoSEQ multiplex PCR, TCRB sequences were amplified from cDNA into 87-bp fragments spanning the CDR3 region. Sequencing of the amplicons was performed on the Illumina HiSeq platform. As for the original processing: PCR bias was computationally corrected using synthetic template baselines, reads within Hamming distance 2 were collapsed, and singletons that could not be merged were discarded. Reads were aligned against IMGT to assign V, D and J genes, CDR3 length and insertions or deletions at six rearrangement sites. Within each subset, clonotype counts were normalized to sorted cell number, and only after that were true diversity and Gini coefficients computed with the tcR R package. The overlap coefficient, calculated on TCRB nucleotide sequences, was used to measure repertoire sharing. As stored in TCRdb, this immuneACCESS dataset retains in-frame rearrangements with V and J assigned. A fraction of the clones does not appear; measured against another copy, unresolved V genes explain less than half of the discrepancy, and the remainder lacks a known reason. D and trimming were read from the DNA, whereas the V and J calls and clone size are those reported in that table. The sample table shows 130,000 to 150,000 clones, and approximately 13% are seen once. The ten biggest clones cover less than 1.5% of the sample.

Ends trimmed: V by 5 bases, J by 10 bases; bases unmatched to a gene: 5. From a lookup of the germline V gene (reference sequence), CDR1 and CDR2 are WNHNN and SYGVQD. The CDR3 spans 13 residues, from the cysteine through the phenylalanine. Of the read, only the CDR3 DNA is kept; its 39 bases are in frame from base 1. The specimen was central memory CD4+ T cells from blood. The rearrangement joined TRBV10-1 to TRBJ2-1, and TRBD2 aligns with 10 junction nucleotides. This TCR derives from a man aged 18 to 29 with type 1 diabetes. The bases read TGCGCCAGCAGTCCTTTTAGCGGGGGGGAGCAGTTCTTC. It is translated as CASSPFSGGEQFF.